This T cell receptor beta chain was recovered during a study of blood T cell repertoires in COVID-19. As for the study in general: Collection of acute and convalescent COVID-19 samples took place in the United States, Italy and Spain. Sample material is recorded as cDNA or gDNA derived from T cells, B-cell-depleted T cells, or PBMCs.

With 4 bases clipped from V and 1 base from J, the junction kept 12 bases outside the gene matches. Germline lookup yields CDR1 WSHSY and CDR2 SAAADI. This CDR3 has 20 amino acids. As handled by the study authors: Scientists estimated how many nucleated cells there were by amplifying reference gene primers. Sequencing was performed with immunoSEQ multiplex PCR; in TCRdb, only in-frame clones are kept and a portion is missing. D and trimming were read from the DNA, whereas the V and J calls and clone size are those reported in that table. The sample consists of 150,000 to 200,000 clones, over 60% of them appearing once.

Sequenced sample: peripheral blood. The V and J genes are TRBV10-2 and TRBJ2-1; 14 nucleotides agree with TRBD2. This sequence originates from a woman in her 70s with acute or convalescent COVID-19. The CDR3 spells CASSVLGLAGGSVSYNEQFF. In DNA, the CDR3 is TGCGCCAGCAGTGTCCTTGGACTAGCGGGAGGAAGTGTATCCTACAATGAGCAGTTCTTC.